This TCR beta chain emerged from a study of shared clonotypes between healthy human individuals. Study summary: CD8 memory received one plate per donor, CD8 naive two, CD4 memory three and CD4 naive three.

The CDR3 totals 15 residues. V dropped 5 bases and J dropped 3 bases, with 16 bases sitting between them. Per the germline V gene, CDR1 is SGHAT and CDR2 is FQNNGV. As concerns this clone: The antigen remains undetermined.

Sequenced by immunoSEQ multiplex PCR; TCRdb stores in-frame clones only, minus some. In the table there are about 660,000 clones, under 80% of which are singletons. Points from the study as a whole: Larger estimated richness was generally seen in naive subsets than in memory subsets.

The chain combines TRBV11-2 with TRBJ1-2; D call uncertain. The sample taken for sequencing was memory CD4+ T cells sorted from blood. Noted subset: CD45RA-negative fraction. This receptor was obtained from a woman in her twenties or thirties in good health. Here the CDR3 reads CASSHWKELDYGYTF. The CDR3 DNA reads TGTGCCAGCAGCCACTGGAAAGAGTTAGACTATGGCTACACCTTC. The entire variable domain, with the rest obtained from reference TRBV11-2 and TRBJ1-2, is as follows: EAGVAQSPRYKIIEKRQSVAFWCNPISGHATLYWYQQILGQGPKLLIQFQNNGVVDDSQLPKDRFSAERLKGVDSTLKIQPAKLEDSAVYLCASSHWKELDYGYTFGSGTRLTVV.